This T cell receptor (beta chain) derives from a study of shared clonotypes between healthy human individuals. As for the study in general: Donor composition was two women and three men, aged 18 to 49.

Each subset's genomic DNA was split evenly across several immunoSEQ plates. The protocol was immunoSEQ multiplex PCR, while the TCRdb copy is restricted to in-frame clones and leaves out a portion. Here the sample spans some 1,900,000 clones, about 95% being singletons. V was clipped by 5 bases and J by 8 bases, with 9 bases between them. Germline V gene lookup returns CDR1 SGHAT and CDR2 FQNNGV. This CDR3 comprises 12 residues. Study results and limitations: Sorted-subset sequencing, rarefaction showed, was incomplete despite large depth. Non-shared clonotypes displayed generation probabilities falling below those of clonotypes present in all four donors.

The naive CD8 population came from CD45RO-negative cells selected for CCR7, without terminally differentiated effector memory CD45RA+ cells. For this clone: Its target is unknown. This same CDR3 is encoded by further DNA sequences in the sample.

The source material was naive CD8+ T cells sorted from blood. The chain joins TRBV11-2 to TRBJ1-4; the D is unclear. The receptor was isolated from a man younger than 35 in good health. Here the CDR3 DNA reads TGTGCCAGCAGCCGGACCGGGGAAAAACTGTTTTTT. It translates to CASSRTGEKLFF.